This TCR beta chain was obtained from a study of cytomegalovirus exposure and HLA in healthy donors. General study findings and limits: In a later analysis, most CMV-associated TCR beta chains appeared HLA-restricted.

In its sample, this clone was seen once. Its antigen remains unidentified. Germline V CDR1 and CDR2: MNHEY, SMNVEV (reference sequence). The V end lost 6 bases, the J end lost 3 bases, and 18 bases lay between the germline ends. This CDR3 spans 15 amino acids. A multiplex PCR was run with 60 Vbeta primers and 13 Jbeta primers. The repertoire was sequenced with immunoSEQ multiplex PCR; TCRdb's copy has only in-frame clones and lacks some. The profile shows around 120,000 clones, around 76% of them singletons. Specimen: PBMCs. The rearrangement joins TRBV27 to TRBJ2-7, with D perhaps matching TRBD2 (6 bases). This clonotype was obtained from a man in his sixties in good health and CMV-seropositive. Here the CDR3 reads CASSPRYGGNYEQYF. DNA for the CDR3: TGTGCCAGCAGCCCTAGGTATGGAGGGAACTACGAGCAGTACTTC.